The T cell receptor beta chain under discussion was sequenced for a study of CD8 T cells in Susac syndrome. In the study overall: Patients with Susac syndrome were, at the time of blood collection, therapy-naive, maintained on corticosteroids, or maintained on intravenous immunoglobulin alone.

Remarks on this clonotype: Its antigen is unidentified.

Findings of the study overall: In total CD8+ repertoires, roughly 15 Susac-specific public clones were found, and CD8+ TEMRA repertoires had roughly five.

CD8+ and CD4+ T cells from blood underwent TCR beta sequencing, which was carried out in a high-throughput format. RNA in amounts of roughly 0.5 to 1 ug was reverse transcribed with random hexamers. With immunoSEQ multiplex PCR, TCR beta CDR3 was amplified across 54 Vbeta and 13 Jbeta. TCRdb reprocessed the immunoSEQ multiplex PCR reads with MiXCR, giving one entry per CDR3 protein. Among more than 100,000 distinct CDR3 sequences listed, just under 95% were seen once. This CDR3 region has 14 residues. V shed 6 bases, J shed 5 bases, and the junction held 9 bases outside the gene matches. Germline V CDR1 and CDR2: LNHDA, SQIVND (reference sequence).

The sample comprised CD8+ T cells from PBMCs. The rearrangement joins TRBV19 to TRBJ1-1; 7 nucleotides agree with TRBD1. The receptor was isolated from a human donor with Susac syndrome. CDR3 in DNA: TGTGCCAGTAGCACAGGGGAGGGTGGGACTGAAGCTTTCTTT. This encodes CASSTGEGGTEAFF.